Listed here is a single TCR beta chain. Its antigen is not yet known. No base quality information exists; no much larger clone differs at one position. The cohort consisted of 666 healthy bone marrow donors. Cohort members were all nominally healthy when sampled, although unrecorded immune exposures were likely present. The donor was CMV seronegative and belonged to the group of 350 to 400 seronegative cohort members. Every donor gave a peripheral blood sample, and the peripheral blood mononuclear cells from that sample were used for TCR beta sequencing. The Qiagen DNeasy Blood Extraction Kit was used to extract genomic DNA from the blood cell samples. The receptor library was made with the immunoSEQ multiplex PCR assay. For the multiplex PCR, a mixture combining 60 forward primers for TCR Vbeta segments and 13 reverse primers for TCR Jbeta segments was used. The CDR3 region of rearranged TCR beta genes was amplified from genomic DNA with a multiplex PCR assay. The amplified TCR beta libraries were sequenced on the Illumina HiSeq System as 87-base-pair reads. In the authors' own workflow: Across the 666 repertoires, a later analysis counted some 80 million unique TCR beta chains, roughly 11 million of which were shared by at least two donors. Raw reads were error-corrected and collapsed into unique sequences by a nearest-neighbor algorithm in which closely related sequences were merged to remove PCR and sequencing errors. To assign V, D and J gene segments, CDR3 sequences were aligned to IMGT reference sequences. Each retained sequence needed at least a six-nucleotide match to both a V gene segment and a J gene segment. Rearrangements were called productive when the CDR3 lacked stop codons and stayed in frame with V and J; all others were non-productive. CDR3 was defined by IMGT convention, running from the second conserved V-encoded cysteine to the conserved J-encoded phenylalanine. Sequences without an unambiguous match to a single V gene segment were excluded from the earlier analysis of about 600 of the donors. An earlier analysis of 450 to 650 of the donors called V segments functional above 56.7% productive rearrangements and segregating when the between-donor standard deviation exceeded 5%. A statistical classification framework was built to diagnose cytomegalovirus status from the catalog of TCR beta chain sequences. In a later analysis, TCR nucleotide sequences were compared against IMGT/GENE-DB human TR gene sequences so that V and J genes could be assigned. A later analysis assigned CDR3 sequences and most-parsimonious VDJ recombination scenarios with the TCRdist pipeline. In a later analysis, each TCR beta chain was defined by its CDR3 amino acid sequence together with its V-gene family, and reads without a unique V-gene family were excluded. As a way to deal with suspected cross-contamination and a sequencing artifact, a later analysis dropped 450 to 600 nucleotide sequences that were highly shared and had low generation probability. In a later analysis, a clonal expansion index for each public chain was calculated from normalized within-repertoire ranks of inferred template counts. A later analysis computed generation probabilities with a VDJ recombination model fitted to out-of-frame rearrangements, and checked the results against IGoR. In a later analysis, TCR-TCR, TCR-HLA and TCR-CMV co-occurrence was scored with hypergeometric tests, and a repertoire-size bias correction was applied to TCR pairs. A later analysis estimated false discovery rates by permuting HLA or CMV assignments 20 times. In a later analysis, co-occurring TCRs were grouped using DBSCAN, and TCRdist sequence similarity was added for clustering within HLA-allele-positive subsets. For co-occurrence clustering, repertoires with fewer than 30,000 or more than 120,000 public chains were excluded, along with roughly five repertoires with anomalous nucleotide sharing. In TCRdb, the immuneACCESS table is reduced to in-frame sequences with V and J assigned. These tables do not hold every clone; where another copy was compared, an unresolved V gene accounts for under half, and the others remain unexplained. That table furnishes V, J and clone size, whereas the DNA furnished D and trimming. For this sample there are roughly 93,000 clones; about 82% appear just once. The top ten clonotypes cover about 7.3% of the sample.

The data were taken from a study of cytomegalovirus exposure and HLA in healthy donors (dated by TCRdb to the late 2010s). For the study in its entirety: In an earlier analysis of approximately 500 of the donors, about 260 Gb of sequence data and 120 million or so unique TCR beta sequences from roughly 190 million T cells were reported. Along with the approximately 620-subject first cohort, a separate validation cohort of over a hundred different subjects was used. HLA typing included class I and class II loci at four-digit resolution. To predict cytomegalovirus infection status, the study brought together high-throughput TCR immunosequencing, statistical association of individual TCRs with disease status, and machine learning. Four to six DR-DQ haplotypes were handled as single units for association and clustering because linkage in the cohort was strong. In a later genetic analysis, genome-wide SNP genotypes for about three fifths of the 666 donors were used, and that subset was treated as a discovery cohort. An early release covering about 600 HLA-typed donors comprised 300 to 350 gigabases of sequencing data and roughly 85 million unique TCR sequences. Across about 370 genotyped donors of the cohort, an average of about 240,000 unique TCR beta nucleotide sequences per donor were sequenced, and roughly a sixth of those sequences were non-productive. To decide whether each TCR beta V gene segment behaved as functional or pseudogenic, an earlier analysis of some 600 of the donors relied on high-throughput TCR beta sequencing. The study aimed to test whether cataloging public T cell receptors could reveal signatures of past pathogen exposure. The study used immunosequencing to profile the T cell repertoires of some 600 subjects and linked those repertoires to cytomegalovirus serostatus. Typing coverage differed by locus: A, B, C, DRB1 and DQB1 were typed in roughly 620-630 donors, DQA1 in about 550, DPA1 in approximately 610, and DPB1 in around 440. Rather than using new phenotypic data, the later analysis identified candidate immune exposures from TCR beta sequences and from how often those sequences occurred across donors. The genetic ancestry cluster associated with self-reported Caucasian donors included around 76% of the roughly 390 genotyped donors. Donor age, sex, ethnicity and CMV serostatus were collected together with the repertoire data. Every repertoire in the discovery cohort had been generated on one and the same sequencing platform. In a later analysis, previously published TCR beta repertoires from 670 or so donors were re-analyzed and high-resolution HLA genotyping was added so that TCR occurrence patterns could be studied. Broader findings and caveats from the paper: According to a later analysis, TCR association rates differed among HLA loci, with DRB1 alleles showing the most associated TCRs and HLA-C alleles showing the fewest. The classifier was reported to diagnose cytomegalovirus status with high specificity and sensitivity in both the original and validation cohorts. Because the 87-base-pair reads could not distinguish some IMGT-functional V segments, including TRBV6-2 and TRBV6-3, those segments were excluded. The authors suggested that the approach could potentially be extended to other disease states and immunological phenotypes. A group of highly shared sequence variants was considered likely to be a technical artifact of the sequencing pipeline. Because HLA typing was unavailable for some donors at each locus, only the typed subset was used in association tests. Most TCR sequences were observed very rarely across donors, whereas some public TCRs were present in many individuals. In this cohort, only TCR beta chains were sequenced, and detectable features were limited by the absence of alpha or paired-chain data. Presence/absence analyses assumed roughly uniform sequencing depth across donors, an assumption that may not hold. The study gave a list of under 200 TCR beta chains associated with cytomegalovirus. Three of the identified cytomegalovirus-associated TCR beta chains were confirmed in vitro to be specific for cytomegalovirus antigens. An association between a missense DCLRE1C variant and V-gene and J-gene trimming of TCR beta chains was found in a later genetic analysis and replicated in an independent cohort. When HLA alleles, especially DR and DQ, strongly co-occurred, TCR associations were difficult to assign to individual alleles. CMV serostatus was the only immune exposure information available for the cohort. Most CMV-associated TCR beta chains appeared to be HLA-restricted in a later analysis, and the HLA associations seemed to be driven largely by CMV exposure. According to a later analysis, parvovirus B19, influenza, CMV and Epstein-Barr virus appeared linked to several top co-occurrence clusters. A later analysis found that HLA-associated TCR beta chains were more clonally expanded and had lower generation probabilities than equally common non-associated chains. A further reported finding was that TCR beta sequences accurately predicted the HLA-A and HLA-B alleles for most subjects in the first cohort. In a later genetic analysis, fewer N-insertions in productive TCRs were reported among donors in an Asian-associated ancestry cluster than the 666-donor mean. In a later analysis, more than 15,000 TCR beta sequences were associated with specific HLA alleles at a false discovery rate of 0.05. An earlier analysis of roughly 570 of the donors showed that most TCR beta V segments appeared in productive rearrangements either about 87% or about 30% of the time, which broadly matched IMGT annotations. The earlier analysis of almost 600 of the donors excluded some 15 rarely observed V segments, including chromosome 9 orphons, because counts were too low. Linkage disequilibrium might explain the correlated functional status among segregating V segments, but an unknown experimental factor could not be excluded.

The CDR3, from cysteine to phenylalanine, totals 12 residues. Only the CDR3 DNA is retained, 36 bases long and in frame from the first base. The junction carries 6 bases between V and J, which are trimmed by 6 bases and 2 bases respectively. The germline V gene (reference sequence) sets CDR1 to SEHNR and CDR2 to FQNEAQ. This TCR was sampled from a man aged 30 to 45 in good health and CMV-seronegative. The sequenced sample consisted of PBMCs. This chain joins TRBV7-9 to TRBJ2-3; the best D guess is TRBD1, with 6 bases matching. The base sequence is TGTGCCAGCAGGGGGGCCACAGATACGCAGTATTTT. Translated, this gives CASRGATDTQYF.